Following are 11 T cell receptor beta chains from one sample sequenced in a study of human T cells and chemical hapten exposure. Via MiXCR, TCRdb re-called the RACE reads, giving one row per CDR3 protein. This sample has 73,000 or so distinct CDR3 sequences, with 8.5% found just once. Documented time point: patch test 2, 6 weeks after DPC sensitization. Treatment of the sample: therapeutic diphenylcyclopropenone sensitization with weekly scalp DPC. Specimen: whole blood, collected in connection with sensitization to the hapten diphenylcyclopropenone (DPC). The receptors were sampled from a woman aged 45-60 years with alopecia areata. Some clones in this sample may be carry-over from other donors' samples.

This clonotype was counted ten times or more. This chain uses TRBV10-3 with TRBJ1-2, with a tentative D call TRBD1 (5 bases). Germline assignment: CDR1 ENHRY and CDR2 SYGVKD. V was cut by 6 bases and J by 8 bases, with 19 bases left in between. CDR3 length: 14 amino acids. CDR3 sequence: CAIRGETDTSGYTF. The CDR3 nucleotides read TGTGCCATCAGGGGGGAGACGGACACGTCGGGCTACACCTTC.

Only a few counts were recorded for this clonotype. This chain uses TRBV7-2 with TRBJ1-5, with D maybe TRBD1 (5 bases). Germline V CDR1 and CDR2: SGHTA, FQGNSA. CDR3 length: 12 amino acids. The ends were cut back, 3 bases at V and 11 bases at J, with 11 bases in the middle. The CDR3 loop is CASSLGREAQHF. The CDR3 DNA reads TGTGCCAGCAGCTTGGGGCGCGAAGCCCAGCATTTT.

There are many counts of this clonotype. This rearrangement joins TRBV7-8 to TRBJ1-4; a possible D gene is TRBD1 (5 bases). CDR3 length equals 16 residues. The V gene's germline CDR1 is SGHVS and CDR2 FQNEAQ. Trimming cost V 7 bases and J 3 bases, with 18 bases left between them. Written as DNA, the CDR3 is TGTGCCAGCACCCCACCGGGACCCGCGGCTAATGAAAAACTGTTTTTT. Translation gives CASTPPGPAANEKLFF.

This clonotype was observed a handful of times. The chain recombines TRBV14 with TRBJ1-6; D remains unclear. Trimming left V 4 bases short and J 8 bases short, with 9 bases between. Germline V CDR1 and CDR2: SGHDN, FVKESK. The CDR3 covers 13 residues. The CDR3 DNA reads as TGTGCCAGCAGCCCAAATCGTTATTCACCCCTCCACTTT. Its protein is CASSPNRYSPLHF.

This clonotype was observed many times. This chain uses TRBV4-2 with TRBJ1-6; maybe TRBD1 (6 bases). Deletions cut 0 bases from V and 9 bases from J, with 15 bases between. Germline V gene lookup returns CDR1 LGHNA and CDR2 YNFKEQ. This CDR3 comprises 16 residues. The CDR3 nucleotides read TGTGCCAGCAGCCAAGATCCGGACAGAGGCATTTCACCCCTCCACTTT. It codes for CASSQDPDRGISPLHF.

This clonotype was counted between two and nine times. V usage is TRBV14 and J usage is TRBJ1-4; D gene uncertain. Trimming took off 2 bases at V and 7 bases at J, with 8 bases between the two ends. Per the germline V gene, CDR1 is SGHDN and CDR2 is FVKESK. This CDR3 spans 13 amino acids. The CDR3 is CASSQTDPEKLFF. CDR3 coding DNA: TGTGCCAGCAGCCAAACAGACCCTGAAAAACTGTTTTTT.

The sample holds a few counts of this clonotype. The rearrangement uses TRBV6-5 and TRBJ1-2, with TRBD1 identical over 7 bases. This CDR3 comprises 14 residues. Trimming at V came to 4 bases and at J to 8 bases, leaving 10 bases not matched to a gene. The germline CDR1 and CDR2 sequences are MNHEY and SVGAGI. This chain's CDR3 is CASSSGQAVRGYTF. Here the CDR3 DNA reads TGTGCCAGCAGTTCCGGACAGGCCGTCCGGGGCTACACCTTC.

CDR3 nucleotide sequence: TGTGCCAGCAGTTCTCGCAGCACTGAAGCTTTCTTT. Translation: CASSSRSTEAFF. The rearrangement joins TRBV12-3 or TRBV12-4 to TRBJ1-1; D gene ambiguous. The V and J ends lost 4 bases and 4 bases respectively, with 7 bases between them. This CDR3 comprises 12 residues.

This clonotype was seen repeatedly, ten times or more. The chain recombines TRBV29-1 with TRBJ1-1; D remains unclear. Germline CDR1 reads SQVTM; CDR2 reads ANQGSEA. The CDR3 has 10 amino acids. The V end lost 4 bases, the J end lost 4 bases, and 4 bases lay between the germline ends. The CDR3 region has the DNA TGCAGCGTTGTGGTCACTGAAGCTTTCTTT. Its protein product is CSVVVTEAFF.

This clonotype was recorded a few times. The CDR3: CSAKTGVNYGYTF. Written as DNA, the CDR3 is TGCAGTGCTAAGACAGGCGTTAACTATGGCTACACCTTC. The rearrangement uses TRBV20-1 and TRBJ1-2; D perhaps matches TRBD1 (6 bases). V shed 4 bases and J shed 1 base, with 10 bases lying between them. The CDR3 is 13 amino acids. From germline, CDR1 is DFQATT and CDR2 SNEGSKA (reference sequence).

This clonotype was observed a few times. The rearrangement joins TRBV5-1 to TRBJ2-2, with 9 bases aligning to TRBD2. The trim removed 0 bases at V and 5 bases at J, leaving 11 bases unmatched. The CDR3 sequence is 18 residues long. Germline-derived CDR1 and CDR2 are SGHRS and YFSETQ. Written as DNA, the CDR3 is TGCGCCAGCAGCTTGGCCCCGGCGGGGGGGCCGAGGACCGGGGAGCTGTTTTTT. It translates to CASSLAPAGGPRTGELFF.